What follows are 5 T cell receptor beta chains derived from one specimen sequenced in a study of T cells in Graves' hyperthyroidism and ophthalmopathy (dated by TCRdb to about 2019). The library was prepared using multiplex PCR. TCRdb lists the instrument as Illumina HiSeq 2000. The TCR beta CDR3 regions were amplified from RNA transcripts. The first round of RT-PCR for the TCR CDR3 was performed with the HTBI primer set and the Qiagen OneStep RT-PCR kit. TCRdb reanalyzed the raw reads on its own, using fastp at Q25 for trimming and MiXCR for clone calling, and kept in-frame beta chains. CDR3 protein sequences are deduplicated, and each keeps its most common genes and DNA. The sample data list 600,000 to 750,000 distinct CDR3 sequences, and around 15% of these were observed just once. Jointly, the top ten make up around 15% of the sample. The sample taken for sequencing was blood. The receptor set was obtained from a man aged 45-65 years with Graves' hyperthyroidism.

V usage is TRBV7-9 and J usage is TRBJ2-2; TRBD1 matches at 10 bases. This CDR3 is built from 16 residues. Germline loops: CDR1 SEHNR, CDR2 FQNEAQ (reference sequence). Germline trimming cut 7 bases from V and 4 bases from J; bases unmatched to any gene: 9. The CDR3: CASITRTGGSTGELFF. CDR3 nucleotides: TGTGCCAGCATTACAAGGACAGGGGGTAGCACCGGGGAGCTGTTTTTT. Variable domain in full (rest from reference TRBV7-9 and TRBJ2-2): DTGVSQNPRHKITKRGQNVTFRCDPISEHNRLYWYRQTLGQGPEFLTYFQNEAQLEKSRLLSDRFSAERPKGSFSTLEIQRTEQGDSAMYLCASITRTGGSTGELFFGEGSRLTVL.

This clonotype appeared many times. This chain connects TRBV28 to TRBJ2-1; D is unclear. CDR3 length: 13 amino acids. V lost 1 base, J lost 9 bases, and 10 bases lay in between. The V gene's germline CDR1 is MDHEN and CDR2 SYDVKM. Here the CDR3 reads CASSLYPEGEQFF. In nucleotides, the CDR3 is TGTGCCAGCAGTTTATACCCCGAAGGTGAGCAGTTCTTC.

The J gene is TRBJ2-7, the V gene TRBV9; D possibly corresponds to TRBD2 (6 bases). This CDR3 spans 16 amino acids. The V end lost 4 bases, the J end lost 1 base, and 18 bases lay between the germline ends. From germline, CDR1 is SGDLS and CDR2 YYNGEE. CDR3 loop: CASSPRGTPNSYEQYF. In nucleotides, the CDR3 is TGTGCCAGCAGCCCACGCGGGACTCCCAATTCCTACGAGCAGTACTTC.

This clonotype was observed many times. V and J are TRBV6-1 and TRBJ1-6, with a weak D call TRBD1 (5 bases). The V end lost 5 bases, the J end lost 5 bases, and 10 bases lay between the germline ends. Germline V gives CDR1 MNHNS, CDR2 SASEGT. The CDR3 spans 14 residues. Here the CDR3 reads CASSYRQNNSPLHF. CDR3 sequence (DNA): TGTGCCAGCAGTTACCGACAGAATAATTCACCCCTCCACTTT.

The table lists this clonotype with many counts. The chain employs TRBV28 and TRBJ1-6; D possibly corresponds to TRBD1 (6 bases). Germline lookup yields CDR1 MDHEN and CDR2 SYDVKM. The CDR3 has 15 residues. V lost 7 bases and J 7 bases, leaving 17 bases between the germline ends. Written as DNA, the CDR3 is TGTGCCAGCATTGGGGCCGACAGGCGGAATTCACCCCTCCACTTT. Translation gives CASIGADRRNSPLHF. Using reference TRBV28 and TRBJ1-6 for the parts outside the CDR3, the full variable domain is DVKVTQSSRYLVKRTGEKVFLECVQDMDHENMFWYRQDPGLGLRLIYFSYDVKMKEKGDIPEGYSVSREKKERFSLILESASTNQTSMYLCASIGADRRNSPLHFGNGTRLTVT.